This T cell receptor beta chain was sequenced during a study of cytotoxic CD8 clonotypes in ibrutinib-treated CLL. Study at large: Samples had a mean of roughly 250,000 productive templates and some 94,000 productive rearrangements. General study points: The study found baseline clonality above age-matched healthy donors, tracking circulating CD8+ T-cell counts.

With sequencing, the targeted depth ranged from 1 in 200,000 to 1 in 1 million T cells. TCRdb's copy holds only in-frame clones and misses some; the assay was immunoSEQ multiplex PCR. The sample shows some 20,000 clones, 81% of them seen only once. This clone is labeled medium-sized. Its antigen remains unidentified. The sequencing here drew on PBMCs, taken before ibrutinib treatment. The sequence came from a human donor with chronic lymphocytic leukemia.

In DNA, the CDR3 is TGTGCCAGCCGGGACAGAAGTTCGAATCAGCCCCAGCATTTT. Translating it yields CASRDRSSNQPQHF. The chain couples TRBV19 to TRBJ1-5; 7 nucleotides match TRBD1. The CDR3 has 14 residues. Germline values: CDR1 LNHDA, CDR2 SQIVND (reference sequence). Trimming cost V 9 bases and J 4 bases; bases outside gene matches: 9.